The 18 T cell receptor beta chains listed next were all sequenced from one sample in a study of neurological immune-mediated disorders. TCRdb recomputed calls from the 5' RACE reads with MiXCR, one row per CDR3 protein. The sample yields about 77,000 distinct CDR3 sequences, roughly 9.9% seen once. The material sequenced was PBMCs. These receptor sequences come from a man aged 45-65 years in good health.

This chain connects TRBV11-2 to TRBJ2-3, with D tentatively TRBD1 or TRBD2 (7 bases each). This CDR3 is built from 15 residues. Trimming cost V 3 bases and J 5 bases, with 15 bases left between them. The germline V gene encodes CDR1 SGHAT and CDR2 FQNNGV. The CDR3 here is CASSFLPRGGDTQYF. Written as DNA, the CDR3 is TGTGCCAGCAGCTTCCTCCCCAGGGGGGGAGATACGCAGTATTTT.

This clonotype was found many times. This chain joins TRBV30 and TRBJ1-6; perhaps TRBD1 as D (5 bases). Germline V gene lookup returns CDR1 GTSNPN and CDR2 SVGIG (reference sequence). V lost 1 base and J 0 bases, leaving 10 bases between the germline ends. This CDR3 is 16 amino acids long. As DNA, the CDR3 is TGTGCCTGGAGTGGGGGCCTTAGCTCCTATAATTCACCCCTCCACTTT. Its protein is CAWSGGLSSYNSPLHF.

This clonotype was detected ten times or more. V and J are TRBV5-1 and TRBJ1-5; 7 bases agree with TRBD1. The germline gives CDR1 SGHRS, CDR2 YFSETQ. Losses at the gene ends were 4 bases for V and 9 bases for J; bases not matched to a gene: 7. The CDR3 runs 13 residues. CDR3 bases: TGCGCCAGCAGCCGACAGGGTGAATGGCCCCAGCATTTT. This translates into CASSRQGEWPQHF.

V gene TRBV27 combines with J gene TRBJ1-6, with D possibly matching TRBD1 (6 bases). This CDR3 has 14 residues. Germline V gene data show CDR1 as MNHEY and CDR2 as SMNVEV (reference sequence). The V and J ends lost 6 bases and 2 bases respectively, with 8 bases between them. CDR3: CASRQGPYNSPLHF. CDR3 in DNA: TGTGCCAGCAGACAGGGACCCTATAATTCACCCCTCCACTTT.

This clonotype was seen many times. The CDR3 protein is CASSFGGTGGRTEAFF. DNA for the CDR3: TGTGCCAGCAGTTTCGGGGGGACAGGGGGGAGGACTGAAGCTTTCTTT. The chain has TRBV28 and TRBJ1-1; 11 nucleotides match TRBD1. Germline CDR1 MDHEN, CDR2 SYDVKM. V lost 3 bases to trimming and J lost 5 bases; unmatched junction nucleotides: 8. The CDR3 totals 16 residues.

The V call is TRBV6-6, the J call TRBJ1-1; D unclear. CDR1 and CDR2 (germline): MNHNY, SVGAGI (reference sequence). The CDR3 covers 12 residues. Trimming removed 4 bases at V and 4 bases at J, with 7 bases between. The CDR3 spells CASSCGFTEAFF. The CDR3, as DNA: TGTGCCAGCAGTTGTGGTTTCACTGAAGCTTTCTTT.

This clonotype has a handful of counts. The chain links TRBV7-2 to TRBJ2-3; D gene ambiguous. The V and J ends lost 0 bases and 4 bases respectively, with 8 bases between them. CDR1 SGHTA and CDR2 FQGNSA come from the germline V gene. The CDR3 loop spans 14 amino acids. The CDR3 reads CASSLAVGPDTQYF. CDR3 nucleotides: TGTGCCAGCAGCTTAGCTGTGGGTCCAGATACGCAGTATTTT.

Many counts were recorded for this clonotype. The chain links TRBV20-1 to TRBJ1-6, with D possibly matching TRBD1 (5 bases). The CDR3 sequence is 14 residues long. V was pared by 6 bases and J by 6 bases, with 15 bases between. The germline CDR1 and CDR2 sequences are DFQATT and SNEGSKA (reference sequence). For the CDR3, the DNA is TGCAGTGCCCGTGGGGGGGAGGGTAATTCACCCCTCCACTTT. It translates to CSARGGEGNSPLHF.

This clonotype was counted between two and nine times. V and J are TRBV6-6 and TRBJ2-6, with 8 bases matching TRBD1. The germline V gene has CDR1 MNHNY and CDR2 SVGAGI (reference sequence). V dropped 5 bases and J dropped 1; count of bases not matched to a gene: 13. This CDR3 region has 19 residues. The CDR3 is CASSRPTGTGRSGANVLTF. In nucleotides, the CDR3 is TGTGCCAGCAGTAGGCCTACCGGGACAGGTCGTTCTGGGGCCAACGTCCTGACTTTC.

This clonotype was detected many times. The CDR3 coding sequence is TGCGCCAGCAGCTCACTAGCGGGAGAGGCCTACGAGCAGTACTTC. Its protein product is CASSSLAGEAYEQYF. This chain connects TRBV5-1 to TRBJ2-7; 11 bases line up with TRBD2. This CDR3 is 15 amino acids long. CDR1 is SGHRS and CDR2 is YFSETQ in the germline V gene. V dropped 3 bases and J dropped 2; count of bases not matched to a gene: 4. The variable domain in full, completed from reference TRBV5-1 and TRBJ2-7, reads KAGVTQTPRYLIKTRGQQVTLSCSPISGHRSVSWYQQTPGQGLQFLFEYFSETQRNKGNFPGRFSGRQFSNSRSEMNVSTLELGDSALYLCASSSLAGEAYEQYFGPGTRLTVT.

There are many counts of this clonotype. The chain has TRBV25-1 and TRBJ2-5, with D possibly matching TRBD2 (5 bases). V lost 0 bases and J 2 bases, leaving 13 bases between the germline ends. The CDR3 extends over 16 amino acids. Germline values: CDR1 MGHDK, CDR2 SYGVNS. The CDR3 nucleotides are TGTGCCAGCAGTGAATATATTCTAGCTCAGCAAGAGACCCAGTACTTC. This gives the protein CASSEYILAQQETQYF.

This clonotype was found many times. The V and J genes are TRBV9 and TRBJ2-5; TRBD2 matches at 9 bases. The CDR3 runs 17 residues. Trimming at V came to 4 bases and at J to 0 bases, leaving 10 bases not matched to a gene. Germline CDR1 and CDR2: SGDLS and YYNGEE. CDR3 DNA: TGTGCCAGCAGCCAACCTCCCGGCGGGAGGGACCAAGAGACCCAGTACTTC. Translation: CASSQPPGGRDQETQYF.

The table lists this clonotype with a few counts. The chain recombines TRBV7-8 with TRBJ2-5; D is undetermined. Per the germline V gene, CDR1 is SGHVS and CDR2 is FQNEAQ. Trimming shortened V by 5 bases and J by 4 bases, and 5 bases separated the two germline ends. This CDR3 contains 11 residues. The CDR3 protein is CASSQTETQYF. Written as DNA, the CDR3 is TGTGCCAGCAGCCAGACAGAGACCCAGTACTTC.

In its sample, this clonotype was seen many times. The CDR3 spells CASSLKAGTGGRGDTQYF. The CDR3 nucleotides are TGTGCCAGCAGCCTAAAAGCCGGGACAGGGGGCAGAGGAGATACGCAGTATTTT. The chain is built from TRBV7-8 and TRBJ2-3; 12 bases fit TRBD1. The V segment lost 5 bases and the J segment 5 bases; nucleotides outside the gene matches: 14. The CDR3 length is 18 residues. Germline V lookup: CDR1 SGHVS, CDR2 FQNEAQ. Full variable domain (missing parts from reference TRBV7-8 and TRBJ2-3): GAGVSQSPRYKVAKRGQDVALRCDPISGHVSLFWYQQALGQGPEFLTYFQNEAQLDKSGLPSDRFFAERPEGSVSTLKIQRTQQEDSAVYLCASSLKAGTGGRGDTQYFGPGTRLTVL.

This clonotype has a count of ten or more. The chain links TRBV5-5 to TRBJ2-5, with 7 bases that match TRBD2. The CDR3 extends over 15 amino acids. The germline V gene encodes CDR1 SGHKS and CDR2 YYEKEE (reference sequence). With V trimmed by 2 bases and J by 0 bases, 4 bases remained unmatched. The CDR3, as DNA: TGTGCCAGCAGCTTAGGGACTAAGTACCAAGAGACCCAGTACTTC. It yields the protein CASSLGTKYQETQYF.

This clonotype appeared many times. The chain recombines TRBV20-1 with TRBJ1-2; TRBD1 matches 11 bases. The junction had 8 bases not matched to a gene; V was cut back by 3 bases and J by 2 bases. Germline values: CDR1 DFQATT, CDR2 SNEGSKA (reference sequence). The CDR3 has 16 residues. The CDR3 spells CSASGQGALWNYGYTF. The CDR3 nucleotides are TGCAGTGCTAGTGGACAGGGGGCGTTGTGGAACTATGGCTACACCTTC.

Note on this clonotype: This likely comes from a read error, as the CDR3 has no conserved phenylalanine or tryptophan at its end. CDR3 DNA: TGCGCCAGCAGCTCTATCGGGAGTTCCTACAATGAGCAGTTCCTC. Translated, it gives CASSSIGSSYNEQFL. The chain uses TRBV5-1 and TRBJ2-1, with a tentative D call TRBD2 (6 bases). CDR3 length: 15 residues. V lost 3 bases and J lost 1, with 11 bases in between. Germline assignment: CDR1 SGHRS and CDR2 YFSETQ.

The rearrangement uses TRBV30 and TRBJ2-2; no definite D call. Germline V gene data show CDR1 as GTSNPN and CDR2 as SVGIG (reference sequence). CDR3 size: 13 residues. Between the trimmed V and J ends, which lost 3 bases and 6 bases, there was a span of 11 bases. CDR3 DNA sequence: TGTGCCTGGAGGGGGTTTGGGCCCGGGGAGCTGTTTTTT. Translating gives CAWRGFGPGELFF.